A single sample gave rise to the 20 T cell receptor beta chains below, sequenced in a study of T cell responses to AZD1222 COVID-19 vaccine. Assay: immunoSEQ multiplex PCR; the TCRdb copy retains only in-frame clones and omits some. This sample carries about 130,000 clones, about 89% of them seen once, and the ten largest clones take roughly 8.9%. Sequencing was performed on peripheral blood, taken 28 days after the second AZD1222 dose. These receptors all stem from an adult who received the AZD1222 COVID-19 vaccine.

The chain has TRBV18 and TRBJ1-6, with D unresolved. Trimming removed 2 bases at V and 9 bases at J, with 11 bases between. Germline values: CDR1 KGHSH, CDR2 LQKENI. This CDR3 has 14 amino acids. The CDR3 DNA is TGTGCCAGCTCACCAGGGCAGCGGAGTTCACCCCTCCACTTT. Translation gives CASSPGQRSSPLHF.

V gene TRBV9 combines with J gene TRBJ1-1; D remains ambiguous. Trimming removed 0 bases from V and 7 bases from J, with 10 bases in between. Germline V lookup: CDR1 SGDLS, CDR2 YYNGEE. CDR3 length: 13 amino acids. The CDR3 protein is CASSVALVDEAFF. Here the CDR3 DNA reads TGTGCCAGCAGCGTAGCTCTGGTGGATGAAGCTTTCTTT.

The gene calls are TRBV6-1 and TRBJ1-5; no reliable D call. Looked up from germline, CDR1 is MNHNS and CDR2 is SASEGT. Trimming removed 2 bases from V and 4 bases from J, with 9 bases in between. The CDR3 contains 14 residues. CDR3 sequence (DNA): TGTGCCAGCAGTGAACACCTGGGGAATCAGCCCCAGCATTTT. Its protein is CASSEHLGNQPQHF.

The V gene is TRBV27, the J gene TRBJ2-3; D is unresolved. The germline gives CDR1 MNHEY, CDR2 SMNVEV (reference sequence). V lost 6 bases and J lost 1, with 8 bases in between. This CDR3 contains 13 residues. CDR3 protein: CASRWARTDTQYF. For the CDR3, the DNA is TGTGCCAGCAGGTGGGCGCGCACAGATACGCAGTATTTT.

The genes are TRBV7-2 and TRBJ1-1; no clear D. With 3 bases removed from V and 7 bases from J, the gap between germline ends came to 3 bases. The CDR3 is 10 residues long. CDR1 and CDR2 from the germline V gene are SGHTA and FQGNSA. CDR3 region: CASSLVEAFF. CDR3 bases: TGTGCCAGCAGCTTGGTTGAAGCTTTCTTT.

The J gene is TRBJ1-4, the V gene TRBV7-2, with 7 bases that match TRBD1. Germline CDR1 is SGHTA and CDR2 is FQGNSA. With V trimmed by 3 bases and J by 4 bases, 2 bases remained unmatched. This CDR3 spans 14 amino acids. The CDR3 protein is CASSFNRGNEKLFF. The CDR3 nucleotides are TGTGCCAGCAGCTTTAACAGGGGTAATGAAAAACTGTTTTTT.

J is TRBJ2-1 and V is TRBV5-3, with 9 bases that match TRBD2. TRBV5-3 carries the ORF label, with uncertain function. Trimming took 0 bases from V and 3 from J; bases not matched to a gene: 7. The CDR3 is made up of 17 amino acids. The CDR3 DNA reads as TGTGCCAGAAGCTTGGTCGGCGGGAGGGCCTGCTACAATGAGCAGTTCTTC. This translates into CARSLVGGRACYNEQFF.

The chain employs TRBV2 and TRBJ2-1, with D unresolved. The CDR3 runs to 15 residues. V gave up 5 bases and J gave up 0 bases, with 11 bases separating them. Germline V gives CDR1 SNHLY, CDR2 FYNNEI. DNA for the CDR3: TGTGCCAGCAGTAATGGTGTTCCCTCCTACAATGAGCAGTTCTTC. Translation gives CASSNGVPSYNEQFF. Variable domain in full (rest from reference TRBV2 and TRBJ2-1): EPEVTQTPSHQVTQMGQEVILRCVPISNHLYFYWYRQILGQKVEFLVSFYNNEISEKSEIFDDQFSVERPDGSNFTLKIRSTKLEDSAMYFCASSNGVPSYNEQFFGPGTRLTVL.

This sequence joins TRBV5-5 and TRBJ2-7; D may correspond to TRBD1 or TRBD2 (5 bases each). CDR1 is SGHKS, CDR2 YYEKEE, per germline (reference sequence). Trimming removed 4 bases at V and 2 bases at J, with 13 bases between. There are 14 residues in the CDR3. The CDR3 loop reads CASSPRDEPYEQYF. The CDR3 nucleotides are TGTGCCAGCAGCCCTCGGGACGAACCCTACGAGCAGTACTTC.

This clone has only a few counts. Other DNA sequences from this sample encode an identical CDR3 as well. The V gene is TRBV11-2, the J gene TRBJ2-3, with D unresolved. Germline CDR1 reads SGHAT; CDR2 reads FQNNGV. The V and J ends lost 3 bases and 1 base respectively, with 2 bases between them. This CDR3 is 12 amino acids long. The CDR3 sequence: CASSFRTDTQYF. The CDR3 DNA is TGTGCCAGCAGCTTTCGCACAGATACGCAGTATTTT. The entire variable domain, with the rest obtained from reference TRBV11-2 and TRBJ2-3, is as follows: EAGVAQSPRYKIIEKRQSVAFWCNPISGHATLYWYQQILGQGPKLLIQFQNNGVVDDSQLPKDRFSAERLKGVDSTLKIQPAKLEDSAVYLCASSFRTDTQYFGPGTRLTVL.

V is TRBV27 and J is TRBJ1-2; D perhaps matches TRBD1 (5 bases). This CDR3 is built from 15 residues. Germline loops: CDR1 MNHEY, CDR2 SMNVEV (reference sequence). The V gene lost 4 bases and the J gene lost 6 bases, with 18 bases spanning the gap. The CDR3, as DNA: TGTGCCAGCAGTTACATGTTTACCACGGGGGATGGCTACACCTTC. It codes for CASSYMFTTGDGYTF.

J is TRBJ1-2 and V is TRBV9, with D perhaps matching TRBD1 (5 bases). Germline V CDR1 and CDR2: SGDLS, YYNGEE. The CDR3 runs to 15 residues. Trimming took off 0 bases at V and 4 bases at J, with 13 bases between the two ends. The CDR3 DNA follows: TGTGCCAGCAGCGTAGCTGGGGGTGGGTCCTATGGCTACACCTTC. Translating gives CASSVAGGGSYGYTF.

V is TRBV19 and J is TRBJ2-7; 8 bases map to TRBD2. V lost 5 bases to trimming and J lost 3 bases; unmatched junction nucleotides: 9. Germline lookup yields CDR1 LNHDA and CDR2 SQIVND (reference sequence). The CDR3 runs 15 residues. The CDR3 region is CASSHPGTSIYEQYF. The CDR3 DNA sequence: TGTGCCAGTAGTCACCCCGGGACTAGTATCTACGAGCAGTACTTC.

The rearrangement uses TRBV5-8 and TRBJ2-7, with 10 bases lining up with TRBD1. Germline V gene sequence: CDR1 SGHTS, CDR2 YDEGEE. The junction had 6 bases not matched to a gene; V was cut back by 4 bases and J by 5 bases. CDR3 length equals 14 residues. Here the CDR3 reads CASSNKGQGNEQYF. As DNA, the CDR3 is TGTGCCAGCAGCAACAAGGGACAGGGGAACGAGCAGTACTTC.

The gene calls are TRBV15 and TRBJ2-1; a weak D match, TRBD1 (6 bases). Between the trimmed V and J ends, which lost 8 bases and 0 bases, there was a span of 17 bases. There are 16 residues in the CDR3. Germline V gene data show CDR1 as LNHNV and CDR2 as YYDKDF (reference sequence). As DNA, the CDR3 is TGTGCCACCCAGAGGGGGACGGGCCTCTCCTACAATGAGCAGTTCTTC. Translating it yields CATQRGTGLSYNEQFF.

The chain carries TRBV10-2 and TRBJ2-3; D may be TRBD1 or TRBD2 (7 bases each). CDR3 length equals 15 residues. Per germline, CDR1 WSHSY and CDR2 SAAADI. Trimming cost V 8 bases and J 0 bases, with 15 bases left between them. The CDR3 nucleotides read TGCGCCAGCTTGGGGACAGCGGGGAGCACAGATACGCAGTATTTT. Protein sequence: CASLGTAGSTDTQYF.

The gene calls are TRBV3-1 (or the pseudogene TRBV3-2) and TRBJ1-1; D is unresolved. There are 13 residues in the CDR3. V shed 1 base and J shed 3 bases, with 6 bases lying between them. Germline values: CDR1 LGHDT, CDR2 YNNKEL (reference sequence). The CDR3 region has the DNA TGTGCCAGCAGCCAAGGGTTTGACACTGAAGCTTTCTTT. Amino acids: CASSQGFDTEAFF.

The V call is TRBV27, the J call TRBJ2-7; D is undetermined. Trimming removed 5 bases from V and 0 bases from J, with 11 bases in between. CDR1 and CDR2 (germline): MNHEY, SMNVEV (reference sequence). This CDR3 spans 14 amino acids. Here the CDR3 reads CASSPGPTSYEQYF. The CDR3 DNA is TGTGCCAGCAGTCCCGGACCTACCTCCTACGAGCAGTACTTC.

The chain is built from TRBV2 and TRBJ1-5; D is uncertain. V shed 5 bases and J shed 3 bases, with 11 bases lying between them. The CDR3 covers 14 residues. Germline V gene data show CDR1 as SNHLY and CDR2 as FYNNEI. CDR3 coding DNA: TGTGCCAGCAGTTCGGACGGAGCCAATCAGCCCCAGCATTTT. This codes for CASSSDGANQPQHF.

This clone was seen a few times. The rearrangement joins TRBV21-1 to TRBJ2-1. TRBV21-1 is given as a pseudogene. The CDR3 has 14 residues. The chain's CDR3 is CASSKNPDYNEQFF. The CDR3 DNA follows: TGTGCCAGCAGCAAAAATCCTGACTACAATGAGCAGTTCTTC.